These 24 T cell receptor beta chains share one sample of origin, sequenced in a study of shared clonotypes between healthy human individuals. Sequenced by immunoSEQ multiplex PCR; TCRdb stores in-frame clones only, minus some. The table includes 90,000 to 150,000 clones, around 65% detected once. Sequenced input: memory CD8+ T cells sorted from blood. Subset denoted: CD45RO+ cells pooled with CCR7-negative TemRA cells. These receptor sequences come from a woman in her thirties in good health.

This clone occurred a few times. V is TRBV2 and J is TRBJ2-7, with D uncertain. CDR1 SNHLY and CDR2 FYNNEI come from the germline V gene. The CDR3 contains 13 residues. Trimming pared 4 bases from V and 3 bases from J, leaving 10 bases between. Here the CDR3 DNA reads TGTGCCAGCAGTGCTTTCCCCGACTACGAGCAGTACTTC. Protein sequence: CASSAFPDYEQYF.

The chain links TRBV28 to TRBJ1-2; D remains unclear. The CDR3 is 14 amino acids. Germline CDR1 and CDR2: MDHEN and SYDVKM. V lost 8 bases, J lost 0 bases, and 13 bases lay in between. The CDR3 reads CASGVQLANYGYTF. For the CDR3, the DNA is TGTGCCAGCGGAGTACAGCTAGCTAACTATGGCTACACCTTC.

The genes are TRBV5-1 and TRBJ2-3; a possible D gene is TRBD1 (6 bases). CDR1 and CDR2 from the germline V gene are SGHRS and YFSETQ. The V end was cut by 4 bases, the J end by 6 bases, with 18 bases between. This CDR3 is 15 amino acids long. The CDR3 here is CASSGPDRALDTQYF. In DNA form, the CDR3 reads TGCGCCAGCAGCGGTCCGGACAGAGCCCTGGATACGCAGTATTTT.

The rearrangement joins TRBV13 to TRBJ2-7; D not resolved. V was shortened by 3 bases and J by 6 bases, with 12 bases between the two germline ends. The CDR3 runs 13 residues. The germline CDR1 and CDR2 sequences are PRHDT and FYEKMQ (reference sequence). CDR3: CASSFVETLEQYF. In nucleotides, the CDR3 is TGTGCCAGCAGCTTCGTGGAGACCCTCGAGCAGTACTTC.

J is TRBJ2-7 and V is TRBV10-3, with a tentative D call TRBD2 (5 bases). This CDR3 region has 14 residues. Germline assignment: CDR1 ENHRY and CDR2 SYGVKD. V was clipped by 1 base and J by 5 bases, with 12 bases between them. The CDR3 DNA reads TGTGCCATCAGTGAGTTCGCCCAGAGGGACGAGCAGTACTTC. Its protein is CAISEFAQRDEQYF.

The J gene is TRBJ2-4, the V gene TRBV4-1, with 9 positions matching TRBD1. Looked up from germline, CDR1 is MGHRA and CDR2 is YSYEKL. Germline trimming cut 0 bases from V and 5 bases from J; bases unmatched to any gene: 8. The CDR3 has 17 residues. The CDR3 nucleotides read TGCGCCAGCAGCCAAGAGTACTTGGGGGACAGGGAAAACATTCAGTACTTC. This sequence encodes CASSQEYLGDRENIQYF.

This clone was counted between two and nine times. The chain joins TRBV7-9 to TRBJ2-5; perhaps TRBD1 as D (6 bases). The CDR3 is made up of 16 amino acids. Germline V CDR1 and CDR2: SEHNR, FQNEAQ (reference sequence). Deletions cut 5 bases from V and 4 bases from J, with 20 bases between. The chain's CDR3 is CASSEGETAAGETQYF. The CDR3 nucleotides are TGTGCCAGCAGCGAGGGGGAGACTGCGGCGGGAGAGACCCAGTACTTC.

This chain joins TRBV27 and TRBJ2-1; 7 nucleotides line up with TRBD2. J gave up 6 bases and V 5 bases, and 13 bases lay outside the gene matches. CDR3 length equals 16 residues. The germline gives CDR1 MNHEY, CDR2 SMNVEV (reference sequence). Here the CDR3 DNA reads TGTGCCAGCAGTAGGCCAGCGGGGCCCCTCGGCAATGAGCAGTTCTTC. Its translation: CASSRPAGPLGNEQFF.

The rearrangement links TRBV11-2 to TRBJ2-4; D unresolved. Germline CDR1 reads SGHAT; CDR2 reads FQNNGV. Trimming took 5 bases from V and 1 from J, leaving 18 bases between them. There are 17 residues in the CDR3. The CDR3 coding sequence is TGTGCCAGCAGCCGCACTACCCTGGACGGGGCCAAAAACATTCAGTACTTC. Protein: CASSRTTLDGAKNIQYF.

CDR3 coding DNA: TGTGCCAGCAGTTTGACCCTAGCGGGTAATGAGCAGTTCTTC. It encodes CASSLTLAGNEQFF. The chain employs TRBV28 and TRBJ2-1; 8 bases are a match to TRBD2. The CDR3 sequence is 14 residues long. Germline CDR1 and CDR2: MDHEN and SYDVKM. V shed 3 bases and J 7 bases; nucleotides not matched to a gene: 5.

This chain connects TRBV19 to TRBJ2-7; 11 bases fit TRBD2. The CDR3 is 15 residues long. CDR1 is LNHDA and CDR2 is SQIVND in the germline V gene (reference sequence). Unmatched junction bases numbered 5, after V lost 3 bases and J lost 4 bases. The CDR3 is CASSIPSGRRYEQYF. The CDR3 region has the DNA TGTGCCAGTAGTATTCCTAGCGGGAGGAGGTACGAGCAGTACTTC.

This clone has just a few counts. The V gene is TRBV6-6, the J gene TRBJ2-1, with 16 bases fitting TRBD2. The CDR3 is 15 residues long. The germline V gene encodes CDR1 MNHNY and CDR2 SVGAGI (reference sequence). The trim removed 6 bases at V and 8 bases at J, leaving 4 bases unmatched. CDR3 residues: CASSSGTSGGDEQFF. In DNA, the CDR3 is TGTGCCAGCAGCTCCGGGACTAGCGGGGGGGATGAGCAGTTCTTC.

J is TRBJ1-1 and V is TRBV2; 7 nucleotides line up with TRBD1. CDR1 is SNHLY, CDR2 FYNNEI, per germline. The CDR3 totals 15 residues. Unmatched junction bases numbered 7, after V lost 6 bases and J lost 0 bases. The CDR3 nucleotides read TGTGCCAGCAGAGATAGACAGGGACTGAACACTGAAGCTTTCTTT. This codes for CASRDRQGLNTEAFF.

The chain has TRBV6-1 and TRBJ2-7, with TRBD2 matching 8 bases. Germline V gives CDR1 MNHNS, CDR2 SASEGT. The CDR3 consists of 14 residues. J lost 1 base, V lost 5 bases, and 4 bases had no gene match. Here the CDR3 reads CASSHSGNSYEQYF. The CDR3 DNA is TGTGCCAGCAGTCATAGCGGGAATTCCTACGAGCAGTACTTC.

This clone was recorded a few times. The chain links TRBV10-2 to TRBJ1-5; unclear D gene. The length of the CDR3 is 13 residues. Trimming shortened V by 4 bases and J by 4 bases, and 8 bases separated the two germline ends. The germline CDR1 and CDR2 sequences are WSHSY and SAAADI. Here the CDR3 DNA reads TGCGCCAGCAGTGGGGCGGAGAATCAGCCCCAGCATTTT. Its translation is CASSGAENQPQHF.

This clone came up once. The chain couples TRBV11-2 to TRBJ2-7; D unresolved. This CDR3 is built from 13 residues. Trimming took 4 bases from V and 4 from J, leaving 11 bases between them. The germline CDR1 and CDR2 sequences are SGHAT and FQNNGV. For the CDR3, the DNA is TGTGCCAGCAGCTACCTCAACCCTTACGAGCAGTACTTC. This codes for CASSYLNPYEQYF.

The J gene is TRBJ2-2, the V gene TRBV2; TRBD2 aligns across 11 bases. The CDR3 sequence is 17 residues long. Unmatched junction bases numbered 9, after V lost 5 bases and J lost 4 bases. From germline, CDR1 is SNHLY and CDR2 FYNNEI. As DNA, the CDR3 is TGTGCCAGCAGTCGAAGGTGGCTAGCGGGAGGCACCGGGGAGCTGTTTTTT. It encodes CASSRRWLAGGTGELFF.

The chain couples TRBV27 to TRBJ2-5; 8 bases fit TRBD1. Germline CDR1 MNHEY, CDR2 SMNVEV (reference sequence). This CDR3 region has 16 residues. The J segment lost 5 bases and the V segment lost 5 bases, leaving 13 bases of the junction unmatched. CDR3 protein: CASSLLRDRNGETQYF. The DNA of the CDR3 is TGTGCCAGCAGTCTACTACGGGACAGGAATGGGGAGACCCAGTACTTC.

This chain links TRBV7-8 with TRBJ2-1; 7 bases match TRBD2. The length of the CDR3 is 17 residues. Trimming cost V 5 bases and J 1 base; bases outside gene matches: 11. From germline, CDR1 is SGHVS and CDR2 FQNEAQ. The CDR3 bases are TGTGCCAGCAGCATTCCCCAGAGCGGGATGTCCTACAATGAGCAGTTCTTC. Translation: CASSIPQSGMSYNEQFF. Using reference TRBV7-8 and TRBJ2-1 for the parts outside the CDR3, the full variable domain is GAGVSQSPRYKVAKRGQDVALRCDPISGHVSLFWYQQALGQGPEFLTYFQNEAQLDKSGLPSDRFFAERPEGSVSTLKIQRTQQEDSAVYLCASSIPQSGMSYNEQFFGPGTRLTVL.

V usage is TRBV4-1 and J usage is TRBJ2-1; D is unresolved. The CDR3 is 14 residues long. Germline V gene data show CDR1 as MGHRA and CDR2 as YSYEKL. Trimming pared 0 bases from V and 9 bases from J, leaving 12 bases between. CDR3 DNA sequence: TGCGCCAGCAGCCAAGAGAGTAGAATGAGTGAGCAGTTCTTC. Translation: CASSQESRMSEQFF.

The table lists this clone with a count of one. The V gene is TRBV7-9, the J gene TRBJ2-7; 11 nucleotides agree with TRBD2. V gave up 5 bases and J gave up 5 bases; unmatched junction bases: 8. Germline CDR1 SEHNR, CDR2 FQNEAQ (reference sequence). The CDR3 length is 15 residues. The DNA of the CDR3 is TGTGCCAGCAGCGAACTAGCGGGAGCAGCCCACGAGCAGTACTTC. It specifies CASSELAGAAHEQYF.

This chain links TRBV5-1 with TRBJ2-3; D remains ambiguous. The CDR3 consists of 15 residues. The V gene's germline CDR1 is SGHRS and CDR2 YFSETQ. V was clipped by 5 bases and J by 2 bases, with 15 bases between them. Here the CDR3 reads CASRASDTSTDTQYF. In nucleotides, the CDR3 is TGCGCCAGCAGAGCCTCAGATACTTCCACAGATACGCAGTATTTT.

On this clone: A much larger clone sits a single nucleotide away, making a read error possible. This sample also contains other DNA sequences that code for the same CDR3. The chain employs TRBV5-8 and TRBJ2-7; the match to TRBD2 covers 10 bases. The CDR3 has 16 residues. Germline values: CDR1 SGHTS, CDR2 YDEGEE. In DNA form, the CDR3 reads TGCGCCAGCAGCCAAGGACTAGCGGTTTCATCCTACGAGCAGTACTTC. Translated: CASSQGLAVSSYEQYF.

The count of this clone is one. A read error likely explains this, since a far larger clone differs by one base. The V and J genes are TRBV23-1 and TRBJ2-7, with no clear D. TRBV23-1 qualifies as an ORF whose function is uncertain. The CDR3 has 16 amino acids. V was clipped by 11 bases and J by 9 bases, with 32 bases between them. The CDR3 bases are TGCGCCGCCCTGAAAGGGCGTCTCCGAAGTTTGGACGGGCAGTACTTC. Translation: CAALKGRLRSLDGQYF.